Following are 29 T cell receptor beta chains from one sample sequenced in a study of T-cell reconstitution after alpha-beta-depleted transplantation in children. Using unique molecular identifiers, the investigators prepared the TCRbeta library. TCRdb redid the calling of the PCR reads with MiXCR, one entry per CDR3 protein. The table lists about 640,000 distinct CDR3 sequences, 10% to 15% of them singletons. The starting material was PBMCs, mostly from graft donor cells, obtained 360 days after TCRalphabeta/CD19-depleted stem cell transplant. The receptors here all came from a male patient younger than 18 who had a stem cell transplant for acute myeloid leukemia, so the T cells may come from the graft donor.

The gene calls are TRBV15 and TRBJ2-1; D remains ambiguous. With 0 bases removed from V and 7 bases from J, the gap between germline ends came to 16 bases. CDR3 length: 16 residues. Germline assignment: CDR1 LNHNV and CDR2 YYDKDF (reference sequence). The CDR3 spells CATSREAGPKDNEQFF. The CDR3 nucleotides are TGTGCCACCAGCAGAGAGGCTGGGCCCAAGGATAATGAGCAGTTCTTC.

The chain combines TRBV6-2 or TRBV6-3 with TRBJ1-1; D uncertain. The CDR3 extends over 14 amino acids. Trimming left V 6 bases short and J 7 bases short, with 18 bases between. Germline V gene lookup returns CDR1 MNHEY and CDR2 SVGEGT. This chain's CDR3 is CASSSPSIGSEAFF. As DNA, the CDR3 is TGTGCCAGCAGCTCCCCTTCGATAGGGAGTGAAGCTTTCTTT.

In its sample, this clonotype was seen many times. V usage is TRBV20-1 and J usage is TRBJ2-5; 7 positions match TRBD2. CDR1 and CDR2 (germline): DFQATT, SNEGSKA (reference sequence). This CDR3 has 16 residues. The ends lost 3 bases at V and 4 bases at J; junction bases unmatched: 14. The CDR3 protein is CSARKGTGGFGETQYF. Here the CDR3 DNA reads TGCAGTGCTAGGAAGGGTACGGGGGGATTCGGAGAGACCCAGTACTTC.

This clonotype was observed a handful of times. This sequence joins TRBV28 and TRBJ2-5; maybe TRBD1 (6 bases). Germline assignment: CDR1 MDHEN and CDR2 SYDVKM. Trimming left V 3 bases short and J 5 bases short, with 13 bases between. The CDR3 is 14 amino acids. This chain's CDR3 is CASSFRGGRETQYF. The CDR3 coding sequence is TGTGCCAGCAGTTTTAGAGGGGGACGGGAGACCCAGTACTTC. The whole variable domain, filled in from reference TRBV28 and TRBJ2-5, reads DVKVTQSSRYLVKRTGEKVFLECVQDMDHENMFWYRQDPGLGLRLIYFSYDVKMKEKGDIPEGYSVSREKKERFSLILESASTNQTSMYLCASSFRGGRETQYFGPGTRLLVL.

This clonotype showed up many times. The chain employs TRBV6-2 or TRBV6-3 and TRBJ2-2, with 10 bases identical to TRBD2. Trimming at V came to 5 bases and at J to 8 bases, leaving 5 bases not matched to a gene. The CDR3 has 14 residues. CDR1 is MNHEY, CDR2 SVGEGT, per germline. The DNA for the CDR3 is TGTGCCAGCAGTCCGGGACTAGCGAGAGGGGAGCTGTTTTTT. Its protein product is CASSPGLARGELFF.

This clonotype was detected a few times. The V call is TRBV20-1, the J call TRBJ2-3; no definite D call. Germline CDR1 and CDR2: DFQATT and SNEGSKA (reference sequence). V lost 6 bases and J 2 bases, leaving 15 bases between the germline ends. The CDR3 totals 14 residues. The CDR3 DNA sequence: TGCAGTGCCCCCCATGTAGGACCCACAGATACGCAGTATTTT. This sequence encodes CSAPHVGPTDTQYF.

The sample holds a few counts of this clonotype. The chain is built from TRBV24-1 and TRBJ2-6; D unclear. This CDR3 has 17 residues. V was cut by 2 bases and J by 4 bases, with 14 bases left in between. Germline CDR1 reads KGHDR; CDR2 reads SFDVKD. The DNA for the CDR3 is TGTGCCACCAGTGATTCGAGAATCCCCGCCGGGGCCAACGTCCTGACTTTC. Amino acids: CATSDSRIPAGANVLTF.

This clonotype was recorded at least ten times. For the CDR3, the DNA is TGTGCCAGCAGCTTAGTCGTGACTAGCGGGAAAGTGGTCCCCTACGAGCAGTACTTC. It is translated as CASSLVVTSGKVVPYEQYF. The chain combines TRBV11-2 with TRBJ2-7, with 11 positions matching TRBD2. CDR3 length: 19 amino acids. Trimming cost V 1 base and J 2 bases; bases outside gene matches: 13. Germline values: CDR1 SGHAT, CDR2 FQNNGV.

The chain employs TRBV5-6 and TRBJ1-5, with a possible D match to TRBD1 (5 bases). V lost 1 base and J 7 bases, leaving 18 bases between the germline ends. Germline-derived CDR1 and CDR2 are SGHDT and YYEEEE. This CDR3 region has 16 residues. The CDR3, as DNA: TGTGCCAGCAGCTTGATTACCAGGGATTCGGAGCAGCCCCAGCATTTT. Protein sequence: CASSLITRDSEQPQHF.

This clonotype occurred a few times. The V and J genes are TRBV28 and TRBJ2-3; 12 nucleotides agree with TRBD2. In germline, CDR1 is MDHEN, CDR2 SYDVKM. The CDR3 is 16 amino acids. The junction had 4 bases not matched to a gene; V was cut back by 2 bases and J by 4 bases. DNA for the CDR3: TGTGCCAGCAGTTTACGACTAGCGGGAGTCCCAGATACGCAGTATTTT. This encodes CASSLRLAGVPDTQYF.

This clonotype was seen more than once but under ten times. The chain recombines TRBV4-3 with TRBJ2-7; 10 nucleotides align to TRBD2. In germline, CDR1 is LGHNA, CDR2 YSLEER. Trimming at V came to 4 bases and at J to 3 bases, leaving 9 bases not matched to a gene. The CDR3 contains 16 residues. The DNA for the CDR3 is TGCGCCAGCAGCCGGGTGAGCGGGAGGGCCATCTACGAGCAGTACTTC. Amino acid sequence: CASSRVSGRAIYEQYF.

The rearrangement joins TRBV20-1 to TRBJ2-1; D is undetermined. Germline CDR1 is DFQATT and CDR2 is SNEGSKA (reference sequence). Trimming cost V 0 bases and J 12 bases, with 12 bases left between them. There are 12 residues in the CDR3. The CDR3 DNA is TGCAGTGCTAGAGATACCATAGAGAGGCAGTTCTTC. This encodes CSARDTIERQFF.

This clonotype was detected many times. The chain is built from TRBV14 and TRBJ2-7; maybe TRBD1 (5 bases). CDR1 is SGHDN and CDR2 is FVKESK in the germline V gene. The CDR3 runs to 15 residues. The ends were cut back, 4 bases at V and 1 base at J, with 14 bases in the middle. CDR3 nucleotide sequence: TGTGCCAGCAGCCCTAGGACAACACCTTCCTACGAGCAGTACTTC. It is translated as CASSPRTTPSYEQYF.

This chain joins TRBV5-1 and TRBJ2-3; 8 nucleotides line up with TRBD1. V trimming: 4 bases; J trimming: 0 bases; junction bases outside the gene matches: 7. Germline-derived CDR1 and CDR2 are SGHRS and YFSETQ. This CDR3 contains 16 residues. The CDR3 reads CASSPRTGSSTDTQYF. For the CDR3, the DNA is TGCGCCAGCAGCCCTAGGACAGGGTCTAGCACAGATACGCAGTATTTT.

There are many counts of this clonotype. This chain connects TRBV10-3 to TRBJ2-1; D might be TRBD1 (5 bases). The CDR3 length is 17 residues. V was clipped by 0 bases and J by 8 bases, with 20 bases between them. Germline CDR1 is ENHRY and CDR2 is SYGVKD. CDR3 sequence: CAISESNGASRSYEQFF. DNA for the CDR3: TGTGCCATCAGTGAGTCTAATGGGGCCTCCCGATCCTATGAGCAGTTCTTC.

This clonotype occurred a few times. This chain links TRBV15 with TRBJ2-3; tentative D call: TRBD1 (6 bases). The germline CDR1 and CDR2 sequences are LNHNV and YYDKDF (reference sequence). The CDR3 is made up of 16 amino acids. The V end lost 1 base, the J end lost 0 bases, and 11 bases lay between the germline ends. This CDR3 reads CATSRATGPSTDTQYF. The CDR3 bases are TGTGCCACCAGCAGAGCAACAGGGCCGAGCACAGATACGCAGTATTTT.

This sequence joins TRBV12-3 or TRBV12-4 and TRBJ2-1; D is unclear. The CDR3 length is 15 residues. The V end lost 5 bases, the J end lost 8 bases, and 19 bases lay between the germline ends. CDR3 sequence reads: CASSTARTPWDEQFF. The CDR3 nucleotides read TGTGCCAGCAGTACCGCACGTACCCCCTGGGATGAGCAGTTCTTC.

The chain has TRBV6-2 or TRBV6-3 and TRBJ2-1; 10 bases match TRBD1. The germline V gene has CDR1 MNHEY and CDR2 SVGEGT. The CDR3 covers 16 residues. V lost 2 bases, J lost 7 bases, and 8 bases stayed unmatched. Here the CDR3 reads CASSYTDRGLKNEQFF. The CDR3 DNA is TGTGCCAGCAGTTACACCGACAGGGGGCTAAAGAATGAGCAGTTCTTC.

This clonotype was seen more than once but under ten times. This chain links TRBV5-6 with TRBJ2-1; the match to TRBD2 covers 13 bases. CDR1 and CDR2 (germline): SGHDT, YYEEEE. Trimming cost V 1 base and J 3 bases; bases outside gene matches: 10. The CDR3 consists of 19 residues. The CDR3 DNA reads as TGTGCCAGCAGCTTGAACAGGGAGGGACTAGCGGGAAACTACAATGAGCAGTTCTTC. As protein: CASSLNREGLAGNYNEQFF.

This clonotype was seen many times. The gene calls are TRBV29-1 and TRBJ2-7; TRBD2 aligns across 11 bases. V dropped 4 bases and J dropped 7; count of bases not matched to a gene: 9. CDR3 length equals 14 residues. Germline V gene lookup returns CDR1 SQVTM and CDR2 ANQGSEA. CDR3 in DNA: TGCAGCGTTGTCCGACTAGCGGGGAGCTATGAGCAGTACTTC. The encoded protein is CSVVRLAGSYEQYF.

The chain employs TRBV11-2 and TRBJ2-1; TRBD2 agrees at 10 bases. With 3 bases clipped from V and 7 bases from J, the junction kept 18 bases outside the gene matches. The germline V gene has CDR1 SGHAT and CDR2 FQNNGV. The CDR3 totals 19 residues. CDR3 residues: CASSLERLAGAPTRNEQFF. CDR3 DNA: TGTGCCAGCAGCTTGGAGAGGCTAGCGGGAGCCCCTACGAGGAATGAGCAGTTCTTC.

This chain connects TRBV10-3 to TRBJ2-1, with TRBD1 identical over 9 bases. The V gene end was trimmed by 0 bases and the J gene end by 2 bases; junction bases not matched to a gene: 5. The CDR3 is 17 amino acids. The germline CDR1 and CDR2 sequences are ENHRY and SYGVKD. The CDR3 sequence: CAISESEDRGPYNEQFF. The DNA for the CDR3 is TGTGCCATCAGTGAGTCGGAGGACAGGGGACCCTACAATGAGCAGTTCTTC.

This clonotype was seen at least ten times. This sequence joins TRBV28 and TRBJ1-6; D is uncertain. This CDR3 is built from 16 residues. V dropped 5 bases and J dropped 5 bases, with 16 bases sitting between them. Germline CDR1 and CDR2: MDHEN and SYDVKM. CDR3 in DNA: TGTGCCAGCAGTCCATCAAGCCGGGAGAATAATTCACCCCTCCACTTT. Protein sequence: CASSPSSRENNSPLHF.

This clonotype was picked up many times. The V gene is TRBV12-3 or TRBV12-4, the J gene TRBJ2-3; no firm D call. V was shortened by 1 base and J by 6 bases, with 8 bases between the two germline ends. The CDR3 runs to 13 residues. The CDR3 DNA reads as TGTGCCAGCAGTTTAGGGCCCCCGGATACGCAGTATTTT. Translation: CASSLGPPDTQYF.

In its sample, this clonotype was seen a few times. CDR3 DNA: TGCAGTGCTACGCCCGAGTCCCCTAGCTCCTACGAGCAGTACTTC. The encoded protein is CSATPESPSSYEQYF. The V call is TRBV20-1, the J call TRBJ2-7; the D is unclear. The CDR3 contains 15 residues. Between the trimmed V and J ends, which lost 4 bases and 0 bases, there was a span of 16 bases. Germline V lookup: CDR1 DFQATT, CDR2 SNEGSKA (reference sequence).

The rearrangement uses TRBV9 and TRBJ2-2; perhaps TRBD1 as D (6 bases). V was shortened by 3 bases and J by 6 bases, with 18 bases between the two germline ends. The CDR3 runs 16 residues. Germline V gene sequence: CDR1 SGDLS, CDR2 YYNGEE. In DNA form, the CDR3 reads TGTGCCAGCAGCGCATACAGGGTCCGGTCGTCCGGGGAGCTGTTTTTT. Protein product: CASSAYRVRSSGELFF.

V is TRBV11-2 and J is TRBJ2-4; D ambiguous. V lost 6 bases, J lost 0 bases, and 6 bases lay in between. The CDR3 length is 13 residues. Germline V gene data show CDR1 as SGHAT and CDR2 as FQNNGV. CDR3 sequence: CASRKLAKNIQYF. CDR3 nucleotide sequence: TGTGCCAGCAGGAAGCTAGCCAAAAACATTCAGTACTTC.

CDR3 amino acids: CASRRGPGQGAEDTQYF. CDR3 sequence (DNA): TGTGCCAGCAGACGGGGACCGGGACAGGGGGCGGAAGATACGCAGTATTTT. The chain links TRBV12-3 or TRBV12-4 to TRBJ2-3, with 12 positions matching TRBD1. The CDR3 length is 17 residues. The V and J ends lost 6 bases and 5 bases, in that order; junction bases with no gene match: 12.

This clonotype was detected many times. This chain links TRBV7-2 with TRBJ2-1, with D possibly called TRBD1 or TRBD2 (5 bases each). The CDR3 sequence is 13 residues long. Trimming took 5 bases from V and 7 from J, leaving 12 bases between them. The germline gives CDR1 SGHTA, CDR2 FQGNSA. Here the CDR3 reads CASSPGTRNEQFF. CDR3 coding DNA: TGTGCCAGCAGCCCGGGGACGAGAAATGAGCAGTTCTTC.